This T cell receptor beta chain appears in the sequencing data of a study of blood T cell repertoires in COVID-19. Study as a whole: Both acute and convalescent COVID-19 samples were obtained from the United States, Italy and Spain. PBMCs, B-cell-depleted T cells, or T cells provided the cDNA or gDNA that made up the material.

This clone was found once. Authors' data handling: For nucleated cells, counts were estimated from reference gene primer amplification. Measured with immunoSEQ multiplex PCR; TCRdb has only the in-frame clones, and not every one. That table gives V, J and clone size, and the DNA gave D and trimming. The sample lists 40,000 or so clones, 79% seen once, with roughly 21% in the top ten. Trimming cost V 0 bases and J 5 bases, with 13 bases left between them. The CDR3 has 15 amino acids. Germline-derived CDR1 and CDR2 are SGHAT and FQNNGV. The TCR sequence derives from a man in his 70s with acute or convalescent COVID-19. The chain employs TRBV11-2 and TRBJ1-2, with D possibly matching TRBD1 (6 bases). Sequenced material: peripheral blood. In DNA, the CDR3 is TGTGCCAGCAGCTTAGAGAAGTCAGGGGCATATGGCTACACCTTC. Encoded protein: CASSLEKSGAYGYTF.